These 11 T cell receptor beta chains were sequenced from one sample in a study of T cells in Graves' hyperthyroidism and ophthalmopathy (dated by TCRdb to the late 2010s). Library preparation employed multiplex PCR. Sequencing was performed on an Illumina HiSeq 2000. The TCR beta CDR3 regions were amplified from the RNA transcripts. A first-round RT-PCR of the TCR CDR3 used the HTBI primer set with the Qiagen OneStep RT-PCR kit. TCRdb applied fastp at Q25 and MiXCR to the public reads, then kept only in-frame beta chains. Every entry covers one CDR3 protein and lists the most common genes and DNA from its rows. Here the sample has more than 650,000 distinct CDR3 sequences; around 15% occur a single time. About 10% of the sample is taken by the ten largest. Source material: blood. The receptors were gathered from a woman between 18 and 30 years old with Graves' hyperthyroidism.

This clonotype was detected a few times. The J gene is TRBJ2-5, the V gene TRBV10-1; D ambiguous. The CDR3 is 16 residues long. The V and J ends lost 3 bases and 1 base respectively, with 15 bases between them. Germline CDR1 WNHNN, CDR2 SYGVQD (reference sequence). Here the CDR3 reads CASSESLCERQETQYF. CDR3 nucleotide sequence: TGCGCCAGCAGTGAAAGTTTGTGCGAACGCCAAGAGACCCAGTACTTC.

The CDR3 DNA reads as TGTGCCAGTTATGGACTAGCGGGAGGGCCGTGGTGGCGCAATGAGCAGTTCTTC. Translating it yields CASYGLAGGPWWRNEQFF. The V gene is TRBV19, the J gene TRBJ2-1; 15 nucleotides match TRBD2. The CDR3 runs to 18 residues. V shed 8 bases, J shed 6 bases, and the junction held 14 bases outside the gene matches. Germline CDR1 and CDR2: LNHDA and SQIVND (reference sequence).

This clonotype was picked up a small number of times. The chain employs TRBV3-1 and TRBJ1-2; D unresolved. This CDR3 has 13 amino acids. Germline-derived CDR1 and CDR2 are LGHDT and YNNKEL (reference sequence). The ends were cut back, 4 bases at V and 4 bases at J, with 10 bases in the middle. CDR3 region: CASSPRNPYGYTF. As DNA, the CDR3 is TGTGCCAGCAGCCCAAGAAACCCCTATGGCTACACCTTC.

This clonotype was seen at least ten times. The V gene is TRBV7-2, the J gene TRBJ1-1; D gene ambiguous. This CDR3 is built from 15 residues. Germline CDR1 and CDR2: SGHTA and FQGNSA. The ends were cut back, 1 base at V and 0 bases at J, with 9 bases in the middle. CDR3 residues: CASSLVLSVNTEAFF. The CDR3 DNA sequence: TGTGCCAGCAGCTTAGTACTTTCGGTGAACACTGAAGCTTTCTTT.

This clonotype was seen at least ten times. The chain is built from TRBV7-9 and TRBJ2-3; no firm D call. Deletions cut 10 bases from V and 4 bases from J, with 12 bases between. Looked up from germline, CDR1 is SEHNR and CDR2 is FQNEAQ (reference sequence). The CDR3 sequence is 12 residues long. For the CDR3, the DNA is TGTGCCACCTCACCCCCCCCAGATACGCAGTATTTT. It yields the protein CATSPPPDTQYF. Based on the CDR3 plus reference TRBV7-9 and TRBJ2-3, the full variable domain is DTGVSQNPRHKITKRGQNVTFRCDPISEHNRLYWYRQTLGQGPEFLTYFQNEAQLEKSRLLSDRFSAERPKGSFSTLEIQRTEQGDSAMYLCATSPPPDTQYFGPGTRLTVL.

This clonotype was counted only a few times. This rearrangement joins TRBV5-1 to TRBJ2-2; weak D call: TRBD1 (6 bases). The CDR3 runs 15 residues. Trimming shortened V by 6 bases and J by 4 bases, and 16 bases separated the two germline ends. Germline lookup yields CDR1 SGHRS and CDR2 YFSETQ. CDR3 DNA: TGCGCCAGCAAACCAACAGGGAGTGGCACCGGGGAGCTGTTTTTT. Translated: CASKPTGSGTGELFF.

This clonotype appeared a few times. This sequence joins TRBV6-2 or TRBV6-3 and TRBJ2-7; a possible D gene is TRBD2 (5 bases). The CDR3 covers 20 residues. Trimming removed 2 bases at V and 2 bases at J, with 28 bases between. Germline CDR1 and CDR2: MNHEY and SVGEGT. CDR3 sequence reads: CASSYKVFGRETFSPYEQYF. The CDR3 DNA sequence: TGTGCCAGCAGTTACAAGGTTTTTGGCCGGGAAACCTTTTCCCCCTACGAGCAGTACTTC.

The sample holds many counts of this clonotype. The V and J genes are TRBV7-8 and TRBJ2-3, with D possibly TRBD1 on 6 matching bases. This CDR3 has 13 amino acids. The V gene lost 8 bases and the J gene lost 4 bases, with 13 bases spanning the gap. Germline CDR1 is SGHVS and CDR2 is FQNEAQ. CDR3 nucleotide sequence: TGTGCCAGCGCAGGACAGACGGCAGATACGCAGTATTTT. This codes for CASAGQTADTQYF.

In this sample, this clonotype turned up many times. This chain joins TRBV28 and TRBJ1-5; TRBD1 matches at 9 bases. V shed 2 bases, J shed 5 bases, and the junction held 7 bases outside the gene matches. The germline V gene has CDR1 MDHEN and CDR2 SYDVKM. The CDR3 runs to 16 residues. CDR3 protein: CASSLLTGGNDQPQHF. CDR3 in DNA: TGTGCCAGCAGTTTACTCACAGGGGGCAATGATCAGCCCCAGCATTTT.

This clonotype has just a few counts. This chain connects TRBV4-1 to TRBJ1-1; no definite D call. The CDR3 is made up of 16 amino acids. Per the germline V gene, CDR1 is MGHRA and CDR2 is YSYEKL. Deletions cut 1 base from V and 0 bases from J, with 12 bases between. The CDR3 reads CASSQVYSRLNTEAFF. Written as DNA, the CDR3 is TGCGCCAGCAGCCAAGTTTACAGCCGGTTGAACACTGAAGCTTTCTTT.

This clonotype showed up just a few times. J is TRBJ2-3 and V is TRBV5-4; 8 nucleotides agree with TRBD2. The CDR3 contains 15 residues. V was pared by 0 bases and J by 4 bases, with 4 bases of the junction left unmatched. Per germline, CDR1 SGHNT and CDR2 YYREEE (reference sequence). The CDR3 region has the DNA TGTGCCAGCAGCTTGGTCGCGCGGGGGGCAGATACGCAGTATTTT. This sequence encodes CASSLVARGADTQYF.